This T cell receptor beta chain was identified in a study of cytomegalovirus exposure and HLA in healthy donors. On this clone itself: Its target is not known.

Germline trimming cut 2 bases from V and 9 bases from J; bases unmatched to any gene: 4. Germline loops: CDR1 MNHEY, CDR2 SMNVEV (reference sequence). This CDR3 is 13 amino acids long. Study findings and constraints: The productive fraction for most TCR beta V segments was about 87% or about 30% in an earlier analysis. Upon later analysis, HLA-associated TCR beta chains proved more clonally expanded than other, equally common chains. It is likely that the observed cluster of highly shared sequence variants was a sequencing artifact.

The PCR employed 60 Vbeta primers together with 13 Jbeta primers. Clones were read by immunoSEQ multiplex PCR, and TCRdb kept only the in-frame ones, dropping some. The data contain around 130,000 clones, approximately 80% of them singletons. What was sequenced was PBMCs. The rearrangement links TRBV27 to TRBJ2-4, with 7 bases fitting TRBD2. This receptor was taken from a woman between 35 and 50 years old in good health and CMV-seropositive. As DNA, the CDR3 is TGTGCCAGCAGTTTAGGAGCGGGATCCATTCAGTACTTC. This codes for CASSLGAGSIQYF.